This T cell receptor (beta chain) originates from a study of cytomegalovirus exposure and HLA in healthy donors. 13 Jbeta primers and 60 Vbeta primers were used for the PCR. Measured with immunoSEQ multiplex PCR; TCRdb has only the in-frame clones, and not every one. This table has about 120,000 clones, 75% to 90% appearing once. The germline V gene has CDR1 SGHRS and CDR2 YFSETQ. CDR3 length: 18 residues. Trimming cost V 3 bases and J 6 bases; bases outside gene matches: 10. Sequencing was performed on PBMCs. The chain has TRBV5-1 and TRBJ2-1; 15 bases map to TRBD2. The TCR sequence derives from a young man in good health and CMV-seropositive. CDR3 DNA: TGCGCCAGCAGCTCGGGACTAGCGGGGGGAGCCTCTCTCAATGAGCAGTTCTTC. Its translation is CASSSGLAGGASLNEQFF.